This TCR beta chain was observed in a study of T cells in Graves' hyperthyroidism and ophthalmopathy (dated by TCRdb to about 2019). About the full investigation: Peripheral blood was collected at initial diagnosis, before any treatment. TCR V-J signatures able to tell the groups apart were searched for in a discovery cohort of 100 or so patients, of whom more than 40 had Graves' ophthalmopathy and about 60 had stable Graves' hyperthyroidism. Prospective prediction of ophthalmopathy was tested in an independent validation cohort of 18 to 20 hyperthyroidism patients and 15 to 17 patients who later progressed to ophthalmopathy. The 75 to 100 discovery patients were randomly split 7:3 into training and test sets. In addition, the study compared T-cell repertoires in thyroid tissue and in blood from over 5 Graves' hyperthyroidism patients. Following sampling, methimazole starting at 30 mg daily was given to hyperthyroidism patients, and high-dose intravenous methylprednisolone was given to ophthalmopathy patients. The paper reports TCR Vbeta CDR3 sequencing of some 140 peripheral blood samples: around 45 ophthalmopathy, roughly 74 hyperthyroidism and roughly 17 progressor patients. Findings and caveats that apply to the study as a whole: Sample size was not statistically predetermined, and blinding of investigators to group allocation was not performed. Blood samples also contained most of the expanded thyroid clonotypes (frequency above 0.001), which suggests that blood repertoires may reflect thyroid immune responses. A model built on a 13 V-J signature distinguished ophthalmopathy from stable hyperthyroidism, reaching 85% to 90% sensitivity and around 82% specificity in cross-validation and 80%/75% in testing. In validation, progression to ophthalmopathy was predicted by the model with more than 65% sensitivity and 72.22% specificity, a median of 6.5 months before onset.

In the ophthalmopathy patients, disease was moderately to severely active, with a Clinical Activity Score of 3 or more, a NOSPECS grade of 4 or more, and a duration of less than 3 months. Exclusion was applied to patients with uncontrolled infections, other autoimmune diseases, pregnancy or lactation. Diagnoses relied on clinical symptoms, serum thyroxine and TRAb, thyroid ultrasound and orbital computed tomography. PBMCs were isolated from 8 to 10 ml of fresh peripheral blood by Ficoll-Paque density gradient centrifugation. Total RNA was extracted with Trizol reagent, and quality was checked on an Agilent 2100 Bioanalyzer. TCR beta CDR3 regions were amplified from RNA transcripts. A first-round RT-PCR of the TCR CDR3 used the HTBI primer set with the Qiagen OneStep RT-PCR kit. The libraries were constructed in a second round of multiplex PCR and then size-selected and purified. The libraries were sequenced on an Illumina HiSeq2000 using paired-end 100 bp reads. Regarding the original processing steps: SOAPnuke was used to process the raw data, with reads discarded if the reads contained adapters or uncalled bases, had a mean Phred below 15, or lacked an exact constant-primer or identifier match. High-quality paired reads were merged with COPE v1.2.5, and unique nucleotide sequences were defined as clonotypes. MiTCR v1.1 was used to align the clonotypes against IMGT TRBV, TRBD and TRBJ reference segments. Analysis was restricted to V-J combinations with a frequency above 0.0001, which covered approximately 99% of repertoires. The TCS score was defined as F50 (clonal expansion) divided by E x V (chaos), with BLOSUM62-based TCRdist calculated between CDR3 peptides within each V-J. Welch's t-statistics and random forest reduced 450 to 600 V-J features to 13, which were used in a naive Bayes classifier (R e1071). The public reads were quality trimmed at Q25 with fastp and then assembled into clones with MiXCR by TCRdb, keeping productive beta chains. Rows matching on CDR3 protein sequence are summarized as one entry with the most common DNA and genes. The V and J calls, along with clone size, are taken from TCRdb and not from the paper's own processing. In all, the sample holds 490,000 or so distinct CDR3 sequences, and 22% of those were seen once. The ten largest clones represent 45% to 55% of the sample.

The V end gives up 7 bases and the J end 1 base, leaving 3 bases in the junction not matched to a gene. CDR1 DFQATT and CDR2 SNEGSKA were looked up in the germline V gene (reference sequence). The CDR3 starts with the cysteine, ends with the phenylalanine, and has 13 residues. Only the CDR3 region is kept as DNA, spanning 39 bases read in frame from base 1. Notes on this clonotype: Its specific antigen is unknown. No much larger clonotype is one base removed from it; base qualities were not supplied.

The sequencing input was blood. The sequence came from a woman aged 70-85 years with Graves' ophthalmopathy. Rearrangement joined TRBV20-1 to TRBJ2-7; TRBD2 agrees with 11 junctional bases. The nucleotide sequence is given as TGCAGTGGGACTAGCGGGCCTTCCTACGAGCAGTACTTC. Translated, it gives CSGTSGPSYEQYF.